The 7 T cell receptor beta chains below all came from one sample that was sequenced in a study of T-cell reconstitution after alpha-beta-depleted transplantation in children. The authors prepared the TCRbeta library with unique molecular identifiers. MiXCR was run by TCRdb on the PCR reads, yielding one entry per CDR3 protein. There are just under 550,000 distinct CDR3 sequences in the sample; around 18% occur only once, and around 3.3% lies in the top ten. The input for sequencing was PBMCs from the stem cell graft donor, taken from the stem cell graft. These receptors were collected from a human donor who donated a stem cell graft to a child with acute lymphoblastic leukemia.

This clonotype has only a few counts. The rearrangement uses TRBV20-1 and TRBJ2-5, with 7 bases fitting TRBD2. V lost 5 bases, J lost 5 bases, and 11 bases stayed unmatched. This CDR3 comprises 14 residues. Germline assignment: CDR1 DFQATT and CDR2 SNEGSKA (reference sequence). In DNA, the CDR3 is TGCAGTGCTGTTCTAGCGGAGGTGAAGGAGACCCAGTACTTC. It specifies CSAVLAEVKETQYF.

This rearrangement joins TRBV18 to TRBJ2-5, with a tentative D call TRBD1 (5 bases). Trimming took off 0 bases at V and 5 bases at J, with 10 bases between the two ends. The CDR3 spans 14 residues. Germline CDR1 and CDR2: KGHSH and LQKENI. The CDR3 DNA sequence: TGTGCCAGCTCACCACCGTCCCAGGGTGAGACCCAGTACTTC. Protein: CASSPPSQGETQYF.

At least ten counts were recorded for this clonotype. The chain recombines TRBV5-1 with TRBJ1-2, with D uncertain. Trimming pared 6 bases from V and 0 bases from J, leaving 15 bases between. This CDR3 is 15 amino acids long. The germline CDR1 and CDR2 sequences are SGHRS and YFSETQ. Here the CDR3 DNA reads TGCGCCAGCAAGGACGGATCTCGATCTAACTATGGCTACACCTTC. Protein: CASKDGSRSNYGYTF.

This clonotype was observed a handful of times. V gene TRBV19 combines with J gene TRBJ2-3, with 8 bases identical to TRBD2. V shed 3 bases, J shed 4 bases, and the junction held 12 bases outside the gene matches. The CDR3 extends over 17 amino acids. CDR1 and CDR2 from the germline V gene are LNHDA and SQIVND (reference sequence). The CDR3 DNA reads TGTGCCAGTAGTATTCAAGTTTTCAGCGGGAGCGCAGATACGCAGTATTTT. Protein: CASSIQVFSGSADTQYF.

The sample holds a few counts of this clonotype. V and J are TRBV9 and TRBJ2-1; TRBD2 is a possible D gene (6 bases). This CDR3 has 15 amino acids. Germline V CDR1 and CDR2: SGDLS, YYNGEE. Trimming cost V 2 bases and J 3 bases, with 12 bases left between them. The CDR3 spells CASSVDSGIYNEQFF. The DNA of the CDR3 is TGTGCCAGCAGCGTCGATAGCGGTATCTACAATGAGCAGTTCTTC.

This clonotype was recorded a few times. J is TRBJ1-1 and V is TRBV4-1; a weak D match, TRBD1 (5 bases). V lost 4 bases and J lost 10, with 16 bases in between. This CDR3 spans 13 amino acids. Germline V lookup: CDR1 MGHRA, CDR2 YSYEKL. CDR3 DNA sequence: TGCGCCAGCAGCCCACCGAGGGGCCGCGGAGCTTTCTTT. This gives the protein CASSPPRGRGAFF.

The gene calls are TRBV3-1 and TRBJ2-1; D remains ambiguous. V dropped 3 bases and J dropped 4 bases, with 16 bases sitting between them. Germline lookup yields CDR1 LGHDT and CDR2 YNNKEL (reference sequence). The CDR3 has 16 amino acids. In DNA, the CDR3 is TGTGCCAGCAGCCAGGCCCTCGCTCTCAATTACAATGAGCAGTTCTTC. Its protein is CASSQALALNYNEQFF.